This paragraph reports one T cell receptor (beta chain). This same CDR3 is encoded by further DNA sequences in the sample. The entry originates in a study of shared clonotypes between healthy human individuals. Whole-study context: The composition of the donors was two women and a few men aged 18 to 49.

Data came from immunoSEQ multiplex PCR; TCRdb stores just in-frame clones and leaves some out. The data contain approximately 1.5 million clones, approximately 98.5% of them singletons. The sequenced sample consisted of naive CD4+ T cells sorted from blood. Documented subset: CD45RA+ positively selected. The clonotype comes from a man aged 25 to 40 in good health.

The CDR3 is CASSPTPYEQYF. For the CDR3, the DNA is TGTGCCAGCAGCCCCACCCCCTACGAGCAGTACTTC. The chain links TRBV11-2 to TRBJ2-7; D call uncertain. Trimming removed 5 bases from V and 2 bases from J, with 7 bases in between. The CDR3 totals 12 residues. CDR1 and CDR2 from the germline V gene are SGHAT and FQNNGV.